This T cell receptor beta chain was documented in a study of T-cell memory formation after mild COVID-19. On the study more broadly: TCR clustering was largely donor specific.

Study-level points and caveats: A balance of CD4 and CD8 characterized clones contracting day 15 to 85, whereas later expanders leaned CD4+. CD8+ contracting clones occupied EMRA, while CD4+ ones occupied mainly CM and EM.

This clonotype was detected only a few times. The antigen remains undetermined. Each CDR3 protein is one row after TCRdb ran MiXCR on the 5' RACE reads. The sample lists about 290,000 distinct CDR3 sequences, about a sixth seen once, with around a fifth in the top ten. The origin of this receptor is a man between 18 and 29 years old who had mild COVID-19 (a few samples of this study predate the infection). Cell type and time point are not known. Sample: PBMCs or a T cell subset sorted from them (not recorded which).

In DNA form, the CDR3 reads TGTGCCAGCAGTTTTTTCCGGGACAGGAACTCCTACGAGCAGTACGTC. Translating it yields CASSFFRDRNSYEQYV. The rearrangement uses TRBV6-2 or TRBV6-3 and TRBJ2-7; TRBD1 matches 8 bases. The germline gives CDR1 MNHEY, CDR2 SVGEGT. The J segment lost 0 bases and the V segment lost 4 bases, leaving 8 bases of the junction unmatched. The CDR3 extends over 16 amino acids.